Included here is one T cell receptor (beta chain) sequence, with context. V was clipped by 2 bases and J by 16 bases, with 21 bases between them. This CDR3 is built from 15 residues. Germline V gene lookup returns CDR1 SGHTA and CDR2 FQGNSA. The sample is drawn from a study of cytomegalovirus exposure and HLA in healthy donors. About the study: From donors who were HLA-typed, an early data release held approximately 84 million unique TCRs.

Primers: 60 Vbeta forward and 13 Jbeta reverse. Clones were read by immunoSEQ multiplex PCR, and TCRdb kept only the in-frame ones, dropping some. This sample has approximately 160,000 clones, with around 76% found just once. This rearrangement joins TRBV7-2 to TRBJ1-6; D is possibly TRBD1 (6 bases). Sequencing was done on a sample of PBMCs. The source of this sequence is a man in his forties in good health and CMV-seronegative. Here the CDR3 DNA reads TGTGCCAGCAGCTTACCCACAGGGTCAGCGGGGGAACTCCACTTT. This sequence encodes CASSLPTGSAGELHF.